This is a list of T cell receptor beta chains from one sample in a study of blood T cell repertoires in COVID-19. Here immunoSEQ multiplex PCR was the method, and the copy in TCRdb shows in-frame clones only, minus some. The sample shows roughly 440,000 clones, around 88% of them seen only once. The sample was peripheral blood. These receptors were collected from a woman between 45 and 60 years old with COVID-19, enrolled during active disease. CDR3s include the opening cysteine and the closing phenylalanine or tryptophan. A row's size may be missing; if present it is once, few, many or a size class.

CDR3,V,J,size
CASSWGQGMGGYTF,TRBV28,TRBJ1-2,-
CASRKGLNYGYTF,TRBV6-5,TRBJ1-2,-
CASGSSGGPDTQYF,TRBV12-5,TRBJ2-3,-
CASSRIGVGYTF,TRBV12-3/TRBV12-4,TRBJ1-2,-
CAWSPGGLNTEAFF,TRBV30,TRBJ1-1,-
CASRLGLAGGDTQYF,TRBV2,TRBJ2-3,-
CASSGTVNEKLFF,TRBV19,TRBJ1-4,-
CASNQRQGALQPQHF,TRBV28,TRBJ1-5,-
CATSDTGTGTYEQYF,TRBV24-1,TRBJ2-7,once
CASSKERDTQKLNTGELFF,TRBV21-1,TRBJ2-2,-
CASSSSGQGRYEQYF,TRBV27,TRBJ2-7,-
CAITNSSYEQYF,TRBV10-3,TRBJ2-7,-
CASSPGGLLYADRYTF,TRBV5-4,TRBJ1-2,-
CAISDKGESDTQYF,TRBV10-3,TRBJ2-3,-
CASSLIGGNTEAFF,TRBV7-2,TRBJ1-1,-
CATSDHPRETLFPTQYF,TRBV24-1,TRBJ2-3,-
CASSLEDGEGQYF,TRBV11-2,TRBJ2-7,-
CASSFAYWTRIGTGELFF,TRBV5-6,TRBJ2-2,-
CASSPTGDRGPYNEQFF,TRBV5-8,TRBJ2-1,-
CASSFQGGLAYNEQFF,TRBV28,TRBJ2-1,-
CASSVASQSYGYTF,TRBV19,TRBJ1-2,-
CASSWDRGTTEAFF,TRBV5-5,TRBJ1-1,-
CASSDFRGLRGEKLFF,TRBV6-1,TRBJ1-4,-
CASSQGRDYGVEAFF,TRBV3-1/TRBV3-2,TRBJ1-1,many
CATRRVGGTGTEAFF,TRBV6-5,TRBJ1-1,-
CASSLRTGETQYF,TRBV6-6,TRBJ2-5,-
CAIRTRADTQYF,TRBV7-9,TRBJ2-3,-
CATSDRGVDEQYF,TRBV24-1,TRBJ2-7,-
CASSSPRGFEANEKLFF,TRBV11-2,TRBJ1-4,once
CASSIRGVDTIYF,TRBV12-3/TRBV12-4,TRBJ1-3,-
CASSDSQGSTEAFF,TRBV6-5,TRBJ1-1,-
CASSVRTSGAFGELFF,TRBV9,TRBJ2-2,once
CASSPRSSGGYNEQFF,TRBV6-2/TRBV6-3,TRBJ2-1,-
CASRPDRASTDTQYF,TRBV6-5,TRBJ2-3,-
CASSALQGSYNEQFF,TRBV18,TRBJ2-1,-
CASSWTGYSNQPQHF,TRBV2,TRBJ1-5,once
CASSSDRGFGQPQHF,TRBV6-5,TRBJ1-5,-
CASSAIGEKLFF,TRBV28,TRBJ1-4,-
CASSPGTGFRSYEQYF,TRBV27,TRBJ2-7,-
CASSLDSLNTGELFF,TRBV5-1,TRBJ2-2,few
CSAKQGRDTEAFF,TRBV29-1,TRBJ1-1,-
CASSVGRGTGIKEKLFF,TRBV9,TRBJ1-4,-
CASSGVSKNEQFF,TRBV7-9,TRBJ2-1,few
CASSLEAGIRETQYF,TRBV5-1,TRBJ2-5,-
CAIRPDRVVANTEAFF,TRBV10-3,TRBJ1-1,-
CASSFERGTNYGYTF,TRBV7-9,TRBJ1-2,-